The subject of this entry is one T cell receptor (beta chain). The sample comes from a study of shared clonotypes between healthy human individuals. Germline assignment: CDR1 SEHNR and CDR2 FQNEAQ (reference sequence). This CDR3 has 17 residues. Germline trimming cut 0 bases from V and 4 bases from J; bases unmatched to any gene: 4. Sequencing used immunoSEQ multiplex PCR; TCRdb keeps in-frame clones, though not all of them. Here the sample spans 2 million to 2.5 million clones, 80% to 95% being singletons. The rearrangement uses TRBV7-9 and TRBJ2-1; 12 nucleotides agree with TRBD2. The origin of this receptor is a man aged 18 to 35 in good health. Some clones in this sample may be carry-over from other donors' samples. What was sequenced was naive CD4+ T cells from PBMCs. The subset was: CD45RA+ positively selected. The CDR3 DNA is TGTGCCAGCAGCTTAGCGACGACTAGCGGGAGTTACAATGAGCAGTTCTTC. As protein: CASSLATTSGSYNEQFF.